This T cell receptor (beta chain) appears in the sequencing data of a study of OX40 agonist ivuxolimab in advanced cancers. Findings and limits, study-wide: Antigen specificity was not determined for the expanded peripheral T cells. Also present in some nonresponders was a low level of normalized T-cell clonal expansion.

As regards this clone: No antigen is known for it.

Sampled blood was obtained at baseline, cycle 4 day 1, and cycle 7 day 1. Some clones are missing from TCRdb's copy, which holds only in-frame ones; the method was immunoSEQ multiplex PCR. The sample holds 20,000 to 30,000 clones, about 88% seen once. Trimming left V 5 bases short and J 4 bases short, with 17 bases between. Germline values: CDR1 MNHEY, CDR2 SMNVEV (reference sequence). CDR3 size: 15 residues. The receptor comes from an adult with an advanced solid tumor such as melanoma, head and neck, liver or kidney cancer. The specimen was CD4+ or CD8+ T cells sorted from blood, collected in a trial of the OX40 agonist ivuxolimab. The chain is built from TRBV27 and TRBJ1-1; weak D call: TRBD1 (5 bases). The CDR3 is CASSPWGTAGTEAFF. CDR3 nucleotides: TGTGCCAGCAGTCCCTGGGGCACAGCGGGCACTGAAGCTTTCTTT.